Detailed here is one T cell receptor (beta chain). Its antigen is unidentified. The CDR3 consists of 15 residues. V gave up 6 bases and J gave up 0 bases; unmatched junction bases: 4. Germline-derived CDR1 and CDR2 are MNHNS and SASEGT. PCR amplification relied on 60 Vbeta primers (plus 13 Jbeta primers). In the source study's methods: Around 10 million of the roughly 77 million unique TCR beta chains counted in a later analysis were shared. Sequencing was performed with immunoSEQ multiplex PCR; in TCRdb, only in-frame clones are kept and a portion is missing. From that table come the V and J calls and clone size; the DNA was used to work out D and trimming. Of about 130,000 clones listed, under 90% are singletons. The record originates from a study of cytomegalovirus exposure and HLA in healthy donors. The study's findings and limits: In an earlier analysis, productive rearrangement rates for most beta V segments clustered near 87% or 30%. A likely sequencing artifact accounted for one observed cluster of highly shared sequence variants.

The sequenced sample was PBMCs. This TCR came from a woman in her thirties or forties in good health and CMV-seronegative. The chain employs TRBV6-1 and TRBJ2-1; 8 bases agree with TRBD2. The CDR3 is CASRESGSSYNEQFF. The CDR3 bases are TGTGCCAGCAGGGAGAGCGGGAGCTCCTACAATGAGCAGTTCTTC.